Presented here are 26 T cell receptor beta chains from one specimen sequenced in a study of blood T cell repertoires in COVID-19. TCRdb's table, derived via immunoSEQ multiplex PCR, lists solely in-frame clones and lacks some. The table records over 150,000 clones, 87% of them present only once. Source material: PBMCs or T cells enriched from blood (not recorded which). These receptors were taken from a woman between 45 and 65 years old who had recovered from COVID-19.

V and J are TRBV7-2 and TRBJ2-1; TRBD2 aligns across 7 bases. The J segment lost 3 bases and the V segment lost 1 base, leaving 6 bases of the junction unmatched. The CDR3 totals 16 residues. Germline-derived CDR1 and CDR2 are SGHTA and FQGNSA. The CDR3: CASSLGGSGIYNEQFF. The CDR3 coding sequence is TGTGCCAGCAGCTTAGGAGGGAGCGGGATCTACAATGAGCAGTTCTTC.

This clone was counted only a few times. Other DNA sequences in this specimen translate into the identical CDR3. The V and J genes are TRBV6-5 and TRBJ1-2; tentatively, D is TRBD1 (5 bases). The CDR3 is 14 residues long. Germline V lookup: CDR1 MNHEY, CDR2 SVGAGI. V gave up 2 bases and J gave up 2 bases, with 9 bases separating them. Written as DNA, the CDR3 is TGTGCCAGCAGTTACCAGGGCCTCAACTATGGCTACACCTTC. Translated, it gives CASSYQGLNYGYTF.

The CDR3 DNA follows: TGTGCCAGCAATCGGGAGTACTATGGCTACACCTTC. Residues: CASNREYYGYTF. This chain links TRBV2 with TRBJ1-2; D call uncertain. There are 12 residues in the CDR3. Trimming took off 7 bases at V and 3 bases at J, with 9 bases between the two ends. Germline V gene data show CDR1 as SNHLY and CDR2 as FYNNEI.

This chain joins TRBV3-1 (or the pseudogene TRBV3-2) and TRBJ2-2, with D possibly matching TRBD1 (6 bases). Trimming pared 4 bases from V and 4 bases from J, leaving 13 bases between. CDR1 and CDR2 from the germline V gene are LGHDT and YNNKEL (reference sequence). The CDR3 contains 15 residues. The CDR3 nucleotides read TGTGCCAGCAGCCCAGGGGCGAAGAGCACCGGGGAGCTGTTTTTT. This codes for CASSPGAKSTGELFF.

J is TRBJ1-2 and V is TRBV3-1 (or the pseudogene TRBV3-2); 9 nucleotides agree with TRBD1. The CDR3 has 15 residues. V dropped 5 bases and J dropped 0; count of bases not matched to a gene: 4. CDR1 and CDR2 (germline): LGHDT, YNNKEL (reference sequence). The CDR3 DNA follows: TGTGCCAGCAGCTCCCGACAGGGGGCTAACTATGGCTACACCTTC. It yields the protein CASSSRQGANYGYTF.

The chain combines TRBV18 with TRBJ1-1; D not certain. The germline gives CDR1 KGHSH, CDR2 LQKENI. This CDR3 region has 11 residues. V lost 7 bases and J 3 bases, leaving 6 bases between the germline ends. CDR3 loop: CASFRDTEAFF. The CDR3 DNA reads as TGTGCCAGCTTCCGGGACACTGAAGCTTTCTTT.

The chain recombines TRBV24-1 with TRBJ1-2; D not resolved. Trimming cost V 2 bases and J 4 bases, with 19 bases left between them. The CDR3 has 17 amino acids. The germline gives CDR1 KGHDR, CDR2 SFDVKD. CDR3 protein: CATSDSRRPRGSYGYTF. DNA of the CDR3: TGTGCCACCAGTGATTCGAGGCGCCCACGAGGAAGCTATGGCTACACCTTC.

The chain links TRBV19 to TRBJ1-2; 8 bases line up with TRBD1. V shed 5 bases, J shed 3 bases, and the junction held 8 bases outside the gene matches. The V gene's germline CDR1 is LNHDA and CDR2 SQIVND (reference sequence). The CDR3 is 15 residues long. The CDR3 bases are TGTGCCAGTAGTCTTACGGGACAGGCATACTATGGCTACACCTTC. This codes for CASSLTGQAYYGYTF.

This CDR3 is CASKSGTSDYNEQFF. Here the CDR3 DNA reads TGTGCCAGTAAATCCGGGACTAGCGATTACAATGAGCAGTTCTTC. This chain uses TRBV19 with TRBJ2-1; 10 bases match TRBD2. V was clipped by 7 bases and J by 4 bases; unmatched bases: 7. This CDR3 comprises 15 residues. Germline-derived CDR1 and CDR2 are LNHDA and SQIVND (reference sequence).

V and J are TRBV11-2 and TRBJ2-7; 8 bases match TRBD2. The CDR3 consists of 15 residues. Germline V lookup: CDR1 SGHAT, CDR2 FQNNGV. V lost 1 base to trimming and J lost 2 bases; unmatched junction nucleotides: 4. CDR3 bases: TGTGCCAGCAGCTTAGGACCGGGAGGGGCCTACGAGCAGTACTTC. It yields the protein CASSLGPGGAYEQYF.

This chain connects TRBV6-5 to TRBJ1-6, with TRBD1 identical over 9 bases. V trimming: 7 bases; J trimming: 10 bases; junction bases outside the gene matches: 8. The CDR3 has 14 residues. The germline V gene encodes CDR1 MNHEY and CDR2 SVGAGI. Written as DNA, the CDR3 is TGTGCCAGCAAGGAGGACAGGGGTTACTCACCCCTCCACTTT. As protein: CASKEDRGYSPLHF.

The rearrangement links TRBV6-6 to TRBJ1-1; 7 bases align to TRBD1. The CDR3 is 15 amino acids. The germline gives CDR1 MNHNY, CDR2 SVGAGI (reference sequence). The V and J ends lost 4 bases and 9 bases, in that order; junction bases with no gene match: 14. The CDR3 nucleotides read TGTGCCAGCAGTTCCATCTGGACAGGCAGGGACCAAGCTTTCTTT. Its translation is CASSSIWTGRDQAFF.

This chain links TRBV5-1 with TRBJ2-2; D perhaps matches TRBD1 (5 bases). Germline V gives CDR1 SGHRS, CDR2 YFSETQ. This CDR3 is built from 17 residues. Trimming left V 3 bases short and J 6 bases short, with 21 bases between. This CDR3 reads CASSSSGVQGRAGELFF. The DNA for the CDR3 is TGCGCCAGCAGCTCAAGTGGAGTGCAGGGAAGGGCCGGGGAGCTGTTTTTT.

The chain employs TRBV18 and TRBJ2-3; 7 bases agree with TRBD2. Trimming took 1 base from V and 2 from J; bases not matched to a gene: 6. This CDR3 region has 16 residues. Germline CDR1 and CDR2: KGHSH and LQKENI. Here the CDR3 reads CASSPREGGTTDTQYF. CDR3 DNA sequence: TGTGCCAGCTCACCACGGGAGGGAGGGACCACAGATACGCAGTATTTT.

The CDR3 DNA reads TGTGCCAGCAGTCTCGCTAGCGGGAGGACCTTGAATGAGCAGTTCTTC. This sequence encodes CASSLASGRTLNEQFF. V is TRBV28 and J is TRBJ2-1; 11 nucleotides match TRBD2. The V gene's germline CDR1 is MDHEN and CDR2 SYDVKM. The J segment lost 7 bases and the V segment lost 5 bases, leaving 10 bases of the junction unmatched. The CDR3 contains 16 residues.

The gene calls are TRBV5-1 and TRBJ2-3; 8 bases agree with TRBD2. The germline V gene has CDR1 SGHRS and CDR2 YFSETQ. After removal of 2 bases from V and 0 bases from J, the junction contained 8 bases not matched to a gene. The CDR3 spans 17 residues. CDR3 region: CASSLGLAVPSTDTQYF. For the CDR3, the DNA is TGCGCCAGCAGCTTAGGACTAGCCGTTCCTAGCACAGATACGCAGTATTTT. Complete variable domain (other parts from reference TRBV5-1 and TRBJ2-3): KAGVTQTPRYLIKTRGQQVTLSCSPISGHRSVSWYQQTPGQGLQFLFEYFSETQRNKGNFPGRFSGRQFSNSRSEMNVSTLELGDSALYLCASSLGLAVPSTDTQYFGPGTRLTVL.

The rearrangement joins TRBV24-1 to TRBJ2-3; 9 nucleotides line up with TRBD2. From germline, CDR1 is KGHDR and CDR2 SFDVKD. The CDR3 is 16 amino acids. V trimming: 3 bases; J trimming: 8 bases; junction bases outside the gene matches: 11. The CDR3 DNA follows: TGTGCCACCAGTGATGCCGCAGTAGCGGGAGTGGGTACGCAGTATTTT. Its protein is CATSDAAVAGVGTQYF.

The chain uses TRBV24-1 and TRBJ2-5; 10 bases are a match to TRBD2. The CDR3 consists of 15 residues. Germline assignment: CDR1 KGHDR and CDR2 SFDVKD. V lost 3 bases, J lost 3 bases, and 3 bases stayed unmatched. The CDR3 bases are TGTGCCACCAGTGATAGGCTAGCGGGAGAAGAGACCCAGTACTTC. Residues: CATSDRLAGEETQYF.

The rearrangement links TRBV6-5 to TRBJ2-5; D is perhaps TRBD1 (6 bases). The V end was cut by 4 bases, the J end by 5 bases, with 8 bases between. The CDR3 contains 12 residues. CDR1 and CDR2 from the germline V gene are MNHEY and SVGAGI. CDR3 in DNA: TGTGCCAGCAGTTCCACAGGGGAGACCCAGTACTTC. Protein sequence: CASSSTGETQYF.

This clone has only one observation. The CDR3 region is CASGSPLGLAGGSEQFF. For the CDR3, the DNA is TGTGCTAGTGGTTCTCCACTGGGACTAGCGGGAGGTAGTGAGCAGTTCTTC. The chain employs TRBV12-5 and TRBJ2-1; 15 bases fit TRBD2. This CDR3 region has 17 residues. Germline CDR1 is LGHNT and CDR2 is FRNRAP. The V and J ends lost 4 bases and 9 bases, in that order; junction bases with no gene match: 10.

This clone was detected only once. The rearrangement uses TRBV4-1 and TRBJ2-2; D perhaps matches TRBD2 (6 bases). Trimming removed 3 bases at V and 4 bases at J, with 18 bases between. The CDR3 spans 17 residues. CDR1 is MGHRA and CDR2 is YSYEKL in the germline V gene. CDR3 sequence: CASSHGRGYRVTGELFF. As DNA, the CDR3 is TGCGCCAGCAGCCATGGCCGGGGGTACCGCGTCACCGGGGAGCTGTTTTTT.

This chain links TRBV4-1 with TRBJ2-1, with TRBD1 matching over 7 bases. Germline CDR1 is MGHRA and CDR2 is YSYEKL. The CDR3 contains 16 residues. The trim removed 0 bases at V and 2 bases at J, leaving 4 bases unmatched. This CDR3 is CASSQDYRGTYNEQFF. In nucleotides, the CDR3 is TGCGCCAGCAGCCAAGACTACAGGGGCACCTACAATGAGCAGTTCTTC.

This sequence joins TRBV4-3 and TRBJ1-4; D is ambiguous. CDR3 length: 19 residues. Germline lookup yields CDR1 LGHNA and CDR2 YSLEER. V gave up 1 base and J gave up 5 bases, with 23 bases separating them. Here the CDR3 DNA reads TGCGCCAGCAGCCAAGTACTGGACTGGGGAGGTTACTCGAATGAAAAACTGTTTTTT. Residues: CASSQVLDWGGYSNEKLFF.

The table lists this clone with a count of one. A junction end diverges from the germline sequence, so it may reflect a read error. This chain joins TRBV5-5 and TRBJ2-5; TRBD1 matches 10 bases. The CDR3 consists of 17 residues. Germline lookup yields CDR1 SGHKS and CDR2 YYEKEE (reference sequence). The CDR3 region is CAHRSPGQGYPGPAGNF. The CDR3 nucleotides read TGTGCTCACAGGAGCCCGGGACAGGGGTACCCGGGACCGGCGGGGAACTTC. The full variable domain, rest sourced from reference TRBV5-5 and TRBJ2-5, is DAGVTQSPTHLIKTRGQQVTLRCSPISGHKSVSWYQQVLGQGPQFIFQYYEKEERGRGNFPDRFSARQFPNYSSELNVNALLLGDSALYLCAHRSPGQGYPGPAGNFGPGTRLLVL.

This chain joins TRBV18 and TRBJ2-1; TRBD2 matches 10 bases. The CDR3 has 14 residues. Germline CDR1 KGHSH, CDR2 LQKENI. With V trimmed by 5 bases and J by 2 bases, 0 bases remained unmatched. The CDR3 here is CASSSGGAYNEQFF. The CDR3 DNA reads as TGTGCCAGCTCAAGCGGGGGGGCCTACAATGAGCAGTTCTTC.

The chain recombines TRBV30 with TRBJ1-1, with TRBD1 as a possible D gene (6 bases). With 3 bases removed from V and 0 bases from J, the gap between germline ends came to 11 bases. Germline CDR1 is GTSNPN and CDR2 is SVGIG (reference sequence). The CDR3 sequence is 14 residues long. The DNA for the CDR3 is TGTGCCTGGAGACCCGACAGGTTGAACACTGAAGCTTTCTTT. Protein product: CAWRPDRLNTEAFF. The full variable domain, its missing parts supplied by reference TRBV30 and TRBJ1-1, is SQTIHQWPATLVQPVGSPLSLECTVEGTSNPNLYWYRQAAGRGLQLLFYSVGIGQISSEVPQNLSASRPQDRQFILSSKKLLLSDSGFYLCAWRPDRLNTEAFFGQGTRLTVV.